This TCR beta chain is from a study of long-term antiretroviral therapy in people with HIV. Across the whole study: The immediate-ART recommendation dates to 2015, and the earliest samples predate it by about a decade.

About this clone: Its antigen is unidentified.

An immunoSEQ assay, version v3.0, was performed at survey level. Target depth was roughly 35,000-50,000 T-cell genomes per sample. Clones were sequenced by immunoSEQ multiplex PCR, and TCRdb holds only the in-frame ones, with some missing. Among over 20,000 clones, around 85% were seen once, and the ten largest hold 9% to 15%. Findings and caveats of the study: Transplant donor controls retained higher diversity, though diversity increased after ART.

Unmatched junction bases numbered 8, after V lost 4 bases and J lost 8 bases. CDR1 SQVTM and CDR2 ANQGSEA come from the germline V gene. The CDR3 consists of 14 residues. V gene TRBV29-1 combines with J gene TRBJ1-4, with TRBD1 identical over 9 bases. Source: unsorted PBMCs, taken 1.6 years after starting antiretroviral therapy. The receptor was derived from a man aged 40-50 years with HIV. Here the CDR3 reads CSVGGSGTGEKLFF. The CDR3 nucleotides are TGCAGCGTTGGGGGAAGTGGGACAGGGGAAAAACTGTTTTTT. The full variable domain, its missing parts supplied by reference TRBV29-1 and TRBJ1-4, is SAVISQKPSRDICQRGTSLTIQCQVDSQVTMMFWYRQQPGQSLTLIATANQGSEATYESGFVIDKFPISRPNLTFSTLTVSNMSPEDSSIYLCSVGGSGTGEKLFFGSGTQLSVL.